The clone carrying this T cell receptor (beta chain) has at least ten counts. Library construction for TCR beta used iRepertoire HTBI primers and Arm-PCR of CDR3 regions. TCRdb recomputed calls from the multiplex PCR reads with MiXCR, one row per CDR3 protein. The sample has 400,000 to 500,000 distinct CDR3 sequences, 21% seen once. With 7 bases clipped from V and 5 bases from J, the junction kept 17 bases outside the gene matches. The CDR3 extends over 18 amino acids. Documented time point: persistent/refractory GD, antithyroid drugs over 5 years with positive TRAb. PBMC-extracted RNA yielded the TCR library. The record originates from a study of regulatory T cells in long-lasting Graves disease.

This chain connects TRBV12-3 or TRBV12-4 to TRBJ2-7; 13 nucleotides match TRBD2. The clonotype originates from a female donor with Graves disease. This material consisted of peripheral blood mononuclear cells (PBMCs), taken when the disease was refractory, from a patient treated with antithyroid drugs. CDR3 loop: CASKTTQLAGGPRDEQYF. As DNA, the CDR3 is TGTGCCAGCAAGACTACCCAACTAGCGGGAGGGCCGAGAGACGAGCAGTACTTC.